Shown below are 12 T cell receptor beta chains from a single sample sequenced in a study of human T cells and chemical hapten exposure. Time point defined: pre-sensitization, week 0. Treatment in this sample: therapeutic diphenylcyclopropenone sensitization with weekly scalp DPC. TCRdb re-derived calls from the RACE reads in MiXCR, one entry per CDR3 protein. In the table there are a few hundred thousand distinct CDR3 sequences, over 7.5% of which are singletons. The specimen was whole blood, collected in connection with sensitization to the hapten diphenylcyclopropenone (DPC). Receptors originate from a man between 18 and 29 years old with alopecia areata. Some clones in this sample may be carry-over from other donors' samples.

The V gene is TRBV6-6, the J gene TRBJ1-4, with 12 bases aligning to TRBD1. Trimming removed 7 bases from V and 7 bases from J; junction bases left unmatched: 7. This CDR3 is 15 amino acids long. CDR1 is MNHNY, CDR2 SVGAGI, per germline (reference sequence). DNA for the CDR3: TGTGCCAGCACCCAAAGGGGACAGGGGGCTGAAAAACTGTTTTTT. Protein sequence: CASTQRGQGAEKLFF.

The rearrangement joins TRBV7-9 to TRBJ2-3; a weak D match, TRBD1 (5 bases). The germline V and J ends were trimmed by 2 bases and 2 bases, with 14 bases remaining between them. Looked up from germline, CDR1 is SEHNR and CDR2 is FQNEAQ (reference sequence). The CDR3 consists of 16 residues. CDR3 region: CASSLNPTEPTDTQYF. CDR3 bases: TGTGCCAGCAGCTTAAACCCGACAGAGCCCACAGATACGCAGTATTTT.

In its sample, this clonotype was seen a few times. V and J are TRBV2 and TRBJ1-2; the D is unclear. The germline V gene encodes CDR1 SNHLY and CDR2 FYNNEI. Trimming left V 7 bases short and J 0 bases short, with 9 bases between. The length of the CDR3 is 13 residues. The CDR3 loop reads CASKPVPNYGYTF. The CDR3 DNA follows: TGTGCCAGCAAACCGGTCCCTAACTATGGCTACACCTTC.

The sample holds a few counts of this clonotype. This sequence joins TRBV12-3 or TRBV12-4 and TRBJ1-5; D not resolved. V was trimmed by 3 bases and J by 4 bases, leaving 7 bases between them. CDR3 size: 13 residues. CDR3 sequence (DNA): TGTGCCAGCAGTTTCGTGCGAAATCAGCCCCAGCATTTT. Encoded protein: CASSFVRNQPQHF.

The gene calls are TRBV9 and TRBJ1-6; D gene ambiguous. This CDR3 has 14 residues. Trimming removed 0 bases from V and 6 bases from J, with 7 bases in between. Germline CDR1 is SGDLS and CDR2 is YYNGEE. The CDR3 reads CASSVGGGNSPLHF. CDR3 nucleotide sequence: TGTGCCAGCAGCGTAGGTGGCGGTAATTCACCCCTCCACTTT.

A note on this clonotype: This clone may be a read error of a much larger clone one base away. The genes are TRBV20-1 and TRBJ1-6, with TRBD1 matching 8 bases. The CDR3 contains 15 residues. Germline assignment: CDR1 DFQATT and CDR2 SNEGSKA (reference sequence). The ends lost 6 bases at V and 8 bases at J; junction bases unmatched: 12. CDR3 in amino acids: CSATAGGRNDSPLHF. The CDR3 region has the DNA TGCAGTGCGACGGCAGGGGGCCGGAATGATTCACCCCTCCACTTT.

The gene calls are TRBV7-9 and TRBJ2-2; D may correspond to TRBD1 or TRBD2 (5 bases each). V was trimmed by 1 base and J by 5 bases, leaving 8 bases between them. Germline values: CDR1 SEHNR, CDR2 FQNEAQ (reference sequence). This CDR3 region has 14 residues. CDR3 loop: CASSLVGGTGELFF. The CDR3 DNA reads as TGTGCCAGCAGCTTAGTTGGGGGAACCGGGGAGCTGTTTTTT.

The chain uses TRBV5-1 and TRBJ2-7; a weak D match, TRBD2 (5 bases). The CDR3 is made up of 14 amino acids. Germline CDR1 is SGHRS and CDR2 is YFSETQ. Trimming shortened V by 5 bases and J by 6 bases, and 18 bases separated the two germline ends. This CDR3 reads CASSPWPGELEQYF. The CDR3 DNA sequence: TGCGCCAGCAGTCCCTGGCCCGGGGAACTCGAGCAGTACTTC.

A note on this clonotype: Compared with germline, one end of the junction differs, possibly owing to a read error. The J gene is TRBJ2-1, the V gene TRBV10-3, with TRBD2 identical over 14 bases. Germline V gives CDR1 ENHRY, CDR2 SYGVKD. The CDR3 loop spans 16 amino acids. Here the CDR3 reads CAISTSGGATYNGQFF. The CDR3 DNA reads as TGTGCCATCTCGACTAGCGGGGGGGCCACCTACAATGGGCAGTTCTTC.

This clonotype was counted a few times. The chain is built from TRBV7-2 and TRBJ2-1; 7 bases align to TRBD2. With 6 bases clipped from V and 5 bases from J, the junction kept 10 bases outside the gene matches. The CDR3 consists of 15 residues. Germline CDR1 and CDR2: SGHTA and FQGNSA. The chain's CDR3 is CASRPGTTWNNEQFF. The DNA of the CDR3 is TGTGCCAGCAGACCCGGGACTACGTGGAACAATGAGCAGTTCTTC.

The V gene is TRBV20-1, the J gene TRBJ2-5; 7 bases map to TRBD1. Germline trimming cut 4 bases from V and 4 bases from J; bases unmatched to any gene: 3. The V gene's germline CDR1 is DFQATT and CDR2 SNEGSKA (reference sequence). CDR3 length: 12 amino acids. The CDR3 spells CSATRQGETQYF. As DNA, the CDR3 is TGCAGTGCTACAAGACAGGGAGAGACCCAGTACTTC.

The rearrangement links TRBV7-2 to TRBJ1-5, with 9 nucleotides matching TRBD1. Germline V lookup: CDR1 SGHTA, CDR2 FQGNSA. The CDR3 consists of 15 residues. V was clipped by 1 base and J by 7 bases; unmatched bases: 5. Here the CDR3 reads CASSLVGQGPQPQHF. The CDR3 coding sequence is TGTGCCAGCAGCTTAGTCGGACAGGGGCCGCAGCCCCAGCATTTT.